This T cell receptor (beta chain) comes out of a study of shared clonotypes between healthy human individuals (dated by TCRdb to about 2020). For the wider study: The cohort comprised a couple of women and a few men aged 18 to 49 years. For each donor, CD4 naive and CD4 memory were each run on three plates, CD8 naive on two plates, and CD8 memory on one plate. The study deeply sequenced blood TCR repertoires of about 5 healthy adults to estimate repertoire size and the extent of clonotype sharing between individuals. Libraries were prepared and TCR repertoires were sequenced by different laboratories using diverse techniques, in order to increase sequencing depth and limit assay-specific biases. Between about 0.9 and 8.9 billion PBMCs per donor were obtained by leukapheresis. Overall results and qualifications from the work: The genetic and exposure-history diversity represented was limited by the small number of donors. Based on pairwise subsampling, the degree of clonotype sharing among donors was expected to be affected by sequencing depth. Estimated clonotype richness was generally larger for naive than for memory subsets. When a few donors were compared, the shared fraction of clonotypes was 5% to 6.5% for naive CD4, roughly 3.4% for naive CD8, more than 2% for memory CD4, and 0.3% to 0.5% for memory CD8. Sampling was restricted to blood, and TCR repertoires in tissues likely differ from the TCR repertoires found in blood. Rarefaction of sorted-subset datasets indicated incomplete sequencing despite the large sequencing depth. Compared with non-shared clonotypes, clonotypes shared by all four sorted-subset donors had higher generation probabilities.

Per the germline V gene, SNHLY is the CDR1 and FYNNEI is the CDR2. V trim: 10 bases; J trim: 8 bases; unmatched bases: 21. Reading from cysteine to phenylalanine, the CDR3 counts 17 amino acids. The entry retains the CDR3 DNA only, 51 bases that are in frame from base 1. Using the deep immunoSEQ assay, multiplex PCR amplified TCR CDR3 regions from genomic DNA. Extracted genomic DNA from each cell subset was distributed evenly across all wells of several immunoSEQ 96-well plates, and each plate was treated as a replicate. For sorted subsets, each replicate PCR was loaded with 150 to 250 ng genomic DNA, equivalent to 25,000 to 35,000 T cell genomes. The purified libraries were quantified using a Qubit 3.0 fluorometer, sized with a Bioanalyzer 2100, and then quantified again using the KAPA Library Quantification kit. Each immunoSEQ 96-well plate was sequenced on its own single-read 150-cycle Illumina NextSeq 550 flow cell. The original pipeline was this. Because the immunoSEQ output included only junctional sequences and no quality scores, the filtering could not be the same as the filtering used for full-length reads. To assign V/J genes and CDR3, sequences were annotated against IMGT germline references using PyIR, a Python wrapper for IgBLAST v1.9. Reads were filtered out if the reads had weak V/J assignments (E-value above 1e-6), no CDR3, stop codons, out-of-frame junctions, or ambiguous translated residues. V3J clonotypes were defined as sequences sharing an identical inferred V gene, J gene, and CDR3 amino acid sequence. Percentage overlap between repertoires was computed as shared unique clonotypes divided by the size of the smaller repertoire. RTK rarefaction, the Chao1 estimator, and Recon v2.1 estimates of unobserved clonotypes were used to assess repertoire richness. For all TCRbeta clonotypes obtained by the gDNA method from several donors, generation probabilities were computed with OLGA. Drawn from immuneACCESS, this table holds only the in-frame rearrangements with V and J called that TCRdb kept. Clones are partly lost; checked studies trace under half to an unresolved V gene and leave the rest unexplained. The V and J calls and clone size are taken from that table; D and trimming were inferred from the DNA. This sample gives approximately 810,000 clones in total; 80% to 95% of them show up just once. Clones ranked in the top ten supply more than 20% of the sample.

Points on this clone: No antigen is known for it. Per-nucleotide qualities are absent, and no much larger clonotype sits a single base away.

CD8 naive samples consisted of CD45RO-negative cells that were positively selected for CCR7, yielding a CD45RA+CCR7+ population without TemRA cells. Healthy HIV-negative adults with no recently reported acute infections or vaccinations were included as donors. Every donor was a Caucasian adult residing in Nashville, Tennessee, USA. Blood was collected by leukapheresis, and PBMCs were isolated by Ficoll-Histopaque density gradient centrifugation and then cryopreserved in liquid nitrogen vapor phase. Analytical flow cytometry was used to check the purity and quantity of every magnetically sorted T cell population. From each sorted fraction, genomic DNA was isolated and quantified by UV absorbance on a Nanodrop 2000c.

What was sequenced was naive CD8+ T cells sorted from blood. Read against the paper, the sample's cell subset or site label means: CD45RA+CCR7+. Here the chain combines TRBV2 and TRBJ2-1, with TRBD2 matching 9 junction bases. The receptor was isolated from a man aged 25 to 40 in good health. The CDR3 sequence is CAIGVQGLAQKADEQFF. The sequenced DNA: TGTGCCATCGGCGTTCAGGGACTAGCACAGAAGGCGGATGAGCAGTTCTTC.